The present TCR beta chain was sequenced within a study of T-cell reconstitution after alpha-beta-depleted transplantation in children. Points from the study as a whole: T cells produced anew were the main source of T-cell counts and diversity one year after transplant. Expanded graft clones, several hundred of them, were reportedly the source of alpha-beta T cells about two months after transplant. It was surviving recipient T cells and thymic progenitors that gave some patients high TCRbeta diversity at day 60.

Details on this clonotype: Its specificity is not known.

Construction of the TCRbeta library involved unique molecular identifiers. Each CDR3 protein is one row after TCRdb ran MiXCR on the PCR reads. The top ten clones hold roughly 9.7% of a sample with some 310,000 distinct CDR3 sequences, 23% of them seen once. Germline V CDR1 and CDR2: SGHRS, YFSETQ. This CDR3 is 13 amino acids long. The V end lost 7 bases, the J end lost 6 bases, and 16 bases lay between the germline ends. The TCR sequence derives from a male patient younger than 18 who had a stem cell transplant for acute lymphoblastic leukemia, so the T cells may come from the graft donor. This chain joins TRBV5-1 and TRBJ1-2; no definite D call. The specimen was PBMCs, mostly from graft donor cells, collected 180 days after TCRalphabeta/CD19-depleted stem cell transplant. The CDR3 bases are TGCGCCAGCGCTCTCCGTTCCCGGGATGGCTACACCTTC. This sequence encodes CASALRSRDGYTF.